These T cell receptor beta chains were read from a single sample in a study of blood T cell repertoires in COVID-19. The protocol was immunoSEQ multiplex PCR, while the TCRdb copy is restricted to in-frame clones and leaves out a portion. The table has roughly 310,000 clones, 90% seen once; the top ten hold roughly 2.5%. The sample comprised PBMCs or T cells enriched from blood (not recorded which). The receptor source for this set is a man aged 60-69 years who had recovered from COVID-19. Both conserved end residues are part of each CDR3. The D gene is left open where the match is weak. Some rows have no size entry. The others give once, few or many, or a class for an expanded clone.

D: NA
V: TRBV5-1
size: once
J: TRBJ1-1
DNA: TGCGCCAGCAGCTTGGCCCCCTTCAACACTGAAGCTTTCTTT
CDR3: CASSLAPFNTEAFF

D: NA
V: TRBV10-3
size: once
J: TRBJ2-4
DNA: TGTGCCATCCCCTTAGCCAAAAACATTCAGTACTTC
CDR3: CAIPLAKNIQYF

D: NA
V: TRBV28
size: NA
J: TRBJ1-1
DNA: TGTGCCAGCAGTACCAGGGGTTCTGAAGCTTTCTTT
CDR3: CASSTRGSEAFF

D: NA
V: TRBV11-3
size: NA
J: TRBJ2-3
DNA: TGTGCCAGCAGCTCTAGCGGCACAGATACGCAGTATTTT
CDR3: CASSSSGTDTQYF

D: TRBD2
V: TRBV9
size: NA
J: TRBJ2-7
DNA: TGTGCCAGCAGCCGCAGCGGGAGCTCCTACGAGCAGTACTTC
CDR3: CASSRSGSSYEQYF

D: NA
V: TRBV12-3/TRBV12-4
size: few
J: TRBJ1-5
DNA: TGTGCCAGTAGGGGCTCGAACAATCAGCCCCAGCATTTT
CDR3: CASRGSNNQPQHF

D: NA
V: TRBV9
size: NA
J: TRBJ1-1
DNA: TGTGCCAGCAGCCCCAGGGACACTTACACTGAAGCTTTCTTT
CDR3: CASSPRDTYTEAFF

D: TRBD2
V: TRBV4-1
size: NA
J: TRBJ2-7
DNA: TGCGCCAGCAGCCAGTCTAACCGGGGGCTAGCGGGGGGCTACGAGCAGTACTTC
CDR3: CASSQSNRGLAGGYEQYF

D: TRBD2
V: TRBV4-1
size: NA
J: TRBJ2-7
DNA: TGCGCCAGCAGCCGAAATAGCGGGAGCGGGTACGAGCAGTACTTC
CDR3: CASSRNSGSGYEQYF

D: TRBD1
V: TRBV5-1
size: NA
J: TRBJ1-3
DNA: TGCGCCAGCAGCTTGACGACAGGGATTGCTGGAAACACCATATATTTT
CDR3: CASSLTTGIAGNTIYF

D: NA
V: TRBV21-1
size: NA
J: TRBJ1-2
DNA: TGTGCCAGCAGCAACGGCAGGGGCGGTGGCTACACCTTC
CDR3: CASSNGRGGGYTF

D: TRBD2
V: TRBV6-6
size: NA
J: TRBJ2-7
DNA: TGTGCCAGCAGAGGACTAGCAGCCGTTGGGGAGCAGTACTTC
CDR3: CASRGLAAVGEQYF

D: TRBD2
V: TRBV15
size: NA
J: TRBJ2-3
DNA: TGTGCCACCAGCAGAGACGGGGGACTAGCGGGGAGCACAGATACGCAGTATTTT
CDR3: CATSRDGGLAGSTDTQYF

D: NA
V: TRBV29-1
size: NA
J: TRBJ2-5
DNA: TGCAGCGCTGAGTCTTTCGAGACCCAGTACTTC
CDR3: CSAESFETQYF

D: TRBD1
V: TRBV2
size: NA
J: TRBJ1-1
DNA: TGTGCCAGCAGTTTACATACAGGGGATTACGCTGAAGCTTTCTTT
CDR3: CASSLHTGDYAEAFF

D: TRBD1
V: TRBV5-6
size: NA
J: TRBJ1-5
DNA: TGTGCCAGCAGTTCAGGGGGAGGTCCCCAGCATTTT
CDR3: CASSSGGGPQHF

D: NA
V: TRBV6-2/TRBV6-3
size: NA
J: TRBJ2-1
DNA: TGTGCCAGCAGTCCCACAGGGTTTACCTACAATGAGCAGTTCTTC
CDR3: CASSPTGFTYNEQFF

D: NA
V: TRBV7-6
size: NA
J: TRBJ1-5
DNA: TGTGCCAGCAGCCCCCCGGGGGAAGGTCAGCCCCAGCATTTT
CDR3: CASSPPGEGQPQHF

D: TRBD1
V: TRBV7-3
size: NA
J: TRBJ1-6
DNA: TGTGCCAGCAGCTTAACAGGGACAGGTTATAATTCACCCCTCCACTTT
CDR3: CASSLTGTGYNSPLHF

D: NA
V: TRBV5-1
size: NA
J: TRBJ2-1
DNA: TGCGCCAGCAGCTTGGACAGGGTCGGTGAGCAGTTCTTC
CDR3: CASSLDRVGEQFF

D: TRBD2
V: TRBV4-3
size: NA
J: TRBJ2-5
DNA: TGCGCCAGCAGCCCCCTAACCGGGACTAGCCAGAGGGAGACCCAGTACTTC
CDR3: CASSPLTGTSQRETQYF

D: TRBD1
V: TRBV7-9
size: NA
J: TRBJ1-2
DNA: TGTGCCAGCAGCTCGCTTGAGGGTACAGGGGCTCGGGCCTATGGCTACACCTTC
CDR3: CASSSLEGTGARAYGYTF

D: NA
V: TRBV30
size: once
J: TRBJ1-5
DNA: TGTGCCTGGAGTGCGGGACATCATAGCAATCAGCCCCAGCATTTT
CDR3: CAWSAGHHSNQPQHF

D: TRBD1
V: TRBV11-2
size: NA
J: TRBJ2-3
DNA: TGTGCCAGCAGCATCCCGACAGGGCCTAGCACAGATACGCAGTATTTT
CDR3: CASSIPTGPSTDTQYF

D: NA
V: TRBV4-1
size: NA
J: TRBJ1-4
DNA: TGCGCCAGCAGGGGGGGGCCTATCCCCACACTGTTTTTT
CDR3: CASRGGPIPTLFF

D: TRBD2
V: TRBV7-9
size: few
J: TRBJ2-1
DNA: TGTGCCAGCAGTCCCACCCCAAGACTAGCGGGAATTTACAATGAGCAGTTCTTC
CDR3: CASSPTPRLAGIYNEQFF